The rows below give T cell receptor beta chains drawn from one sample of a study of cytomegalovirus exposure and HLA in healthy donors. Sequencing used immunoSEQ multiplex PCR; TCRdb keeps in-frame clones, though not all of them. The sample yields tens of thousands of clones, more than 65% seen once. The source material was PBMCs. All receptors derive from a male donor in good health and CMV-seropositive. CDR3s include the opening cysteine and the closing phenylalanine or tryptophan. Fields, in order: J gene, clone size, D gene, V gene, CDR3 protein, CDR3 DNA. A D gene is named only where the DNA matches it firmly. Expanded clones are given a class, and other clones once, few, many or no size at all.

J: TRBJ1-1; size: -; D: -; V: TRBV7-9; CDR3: CASSLDPGVNTEAFF; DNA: TGTGCCAGCAGCTTAGATCCAGGGGTGAACACTGAAGCTTTCTTT
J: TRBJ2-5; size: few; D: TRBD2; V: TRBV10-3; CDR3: CAISSSGNEETQYF; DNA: TGTGCCATCAGTAGTAGCGGGAACGAAGAGACCCAGTACTTC
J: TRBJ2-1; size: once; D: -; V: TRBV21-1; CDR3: CASSGAGRDTHEQFF; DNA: TGTGCCAGCAGCGGGGCAGGGCGTGATACGCATGAGCAGTTCTTC
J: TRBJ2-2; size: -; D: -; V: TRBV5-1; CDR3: CASSLARVGELFF; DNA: TGCGCCAGCAGCTTGGCGCGGGTCGGGGAGCTGTTTTTT
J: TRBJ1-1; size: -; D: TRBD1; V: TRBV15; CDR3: CATSRQGGLNTEAFF; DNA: TGTGCCACCAGCAGGCAGGGGGGCTTGAACACTGAAGCTTTCTTT
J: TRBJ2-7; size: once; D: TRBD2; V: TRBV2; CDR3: CASSAGTSGRYEQYF; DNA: TGTGCCAGCAGCGCTGGGACTAGCGGACGCTACGAGCAGTACTTC
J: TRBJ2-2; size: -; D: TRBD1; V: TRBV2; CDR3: CASSYLQGFTGELFF; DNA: TGTGCCAGCAGCTACCTACAGGGGTTCACCGGGGAGCTGTTTTTT
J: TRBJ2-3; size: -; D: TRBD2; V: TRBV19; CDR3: CASARLAGGSTDTQYF; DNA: TGTGCCAGTGCGCGACTAGCGGGAGGGAGCACAGATACGCAGTATTTT
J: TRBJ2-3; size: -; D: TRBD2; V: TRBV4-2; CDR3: CASSRTSGGSTDTQYF; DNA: TGTGCCAGCAGCCGTACTAGCGGGGGTAGCACAGATACGCAGTATTTT
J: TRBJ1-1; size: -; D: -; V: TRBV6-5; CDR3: CASSYSSEWEGAFF; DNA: TGTGCCAGCAGTTACAGCTCAGAGTGGGAGGGAGCTTTCTTT
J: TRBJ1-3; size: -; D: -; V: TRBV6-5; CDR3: CASSYSFLSPGNTIYF; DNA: TGTGCCAGCAGTTACTCGTTTCTGTCCCCTGGAAACACCATATATTTT
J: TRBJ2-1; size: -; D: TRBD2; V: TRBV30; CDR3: CAWSGGLAGGGQFF; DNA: TGTGCCTGGAGCGGGGGACTAGCGGGAGGCGGGCAGTTCTTC
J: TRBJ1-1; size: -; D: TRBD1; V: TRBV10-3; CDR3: CAISGQGAGSNTEAFF; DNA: TGTGCCATCAGTGGGCAGGGGGCAGGGTCGAACACTGAAGCTTTCTTT
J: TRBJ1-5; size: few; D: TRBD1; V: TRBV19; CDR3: CASRDTGGALSQPQHF; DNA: TGTGCCAGTCGGGACACAGGGGGGGCGTTGAGTCAGCCCCAGCATTTT
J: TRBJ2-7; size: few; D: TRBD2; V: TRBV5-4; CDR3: CASSWGLAGIYEQYF; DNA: TGTGCCAGCAGCTGGGGACTAGCGGGAATCTACGAGCAGTACTTC
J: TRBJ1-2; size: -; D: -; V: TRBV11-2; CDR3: CASSSTENYGYTF; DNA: TGTGCCAGCAGCTCCACAGAGAACTATGGCTACACCTTC
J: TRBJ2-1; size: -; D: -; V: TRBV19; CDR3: CASSGIDNEQFF; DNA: TGTGCCAGTAGCGGGATTGACAATGAGCAGTTCTTC
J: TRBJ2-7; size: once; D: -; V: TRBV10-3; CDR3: CAIRAADPSDEQYF; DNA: TGTGCCATCAGGGCGGCTGACCCATCTGACGAGCAGTACTTC
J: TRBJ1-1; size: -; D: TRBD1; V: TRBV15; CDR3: CATSSRQGAALGAFF; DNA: TGTGCCACCAGCAGTCGCCAGGGGGCCGCCCTCGGGGCTTTCTTT
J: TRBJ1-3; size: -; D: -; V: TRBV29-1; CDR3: CSVDQGRTGNTIYF; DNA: TGCAGCGTTGATCAGGGGAGAACTGGAAACACCATATATTTT
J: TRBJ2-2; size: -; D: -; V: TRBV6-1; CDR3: CASSPRDTRTGELFF; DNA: TGTGCCAGCAGCCCCCGGGACACACGCACCGGGGAGCTGTTTTTT
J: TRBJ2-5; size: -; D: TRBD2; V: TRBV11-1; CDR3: CASSWTSGGQTQYF; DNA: TGTGCCAGCAGCTGGACTAGCGGGGGTCAGACCCAGTACTTC
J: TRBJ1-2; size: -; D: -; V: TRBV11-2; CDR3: CASRPLAGAGGYTF; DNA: TGTGCCAGCAGACCTCTGGCGGGGGCGGGTGGCTACACCTTC
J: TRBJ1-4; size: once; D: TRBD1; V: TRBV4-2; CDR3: CASSPGQGSGSEKLFF; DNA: TGTGCCAGCAGCCCGGGACAGGGAAGCGGGTCTGAAAAACTGTTTTTT
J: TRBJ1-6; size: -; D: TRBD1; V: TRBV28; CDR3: CASSLRGQGYNSPLHF; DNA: TGTGCCAGCAGTTTACGTGGACAGGGATATAATTCACCCCTCCACTTT
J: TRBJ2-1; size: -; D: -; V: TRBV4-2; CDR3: CASSLGESEQFF; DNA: TGTGCCAGCAGCCTCGGTGAGTCAGAGCAGTTCTTC
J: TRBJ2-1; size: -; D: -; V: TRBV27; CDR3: CASSNPGLSSYNEQFF; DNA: TGTGCCAGCAGTAATCCGGGACTGAGCTCCTACAATGAGCAGTTCTTC
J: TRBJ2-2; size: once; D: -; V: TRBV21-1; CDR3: CASGDFAGSGTGELFF; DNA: TGTGCCAGCGGAGATTTTGCCGGGAGCGGTACCGGGGAGCTGTTTTTT
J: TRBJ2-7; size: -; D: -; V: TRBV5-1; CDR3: CASSPSGLYEQYF; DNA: TGCGCCAGCAGCCCTTCGGGACTGTACGAGCAGTACTTC
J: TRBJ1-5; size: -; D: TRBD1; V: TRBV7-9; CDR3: CASSLGGQGAYQPQHF; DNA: TGTGCCAGCAGCTTAGGGGGACAGGGGGCTTATCAGCCCCAGCATTTT
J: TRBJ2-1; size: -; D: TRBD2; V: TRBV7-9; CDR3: CASSLYVGGGNEQFF; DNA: TGTGCCAGCAGCCTATACGTGGGGGGGGGAAATGAGCAGTTCTTC
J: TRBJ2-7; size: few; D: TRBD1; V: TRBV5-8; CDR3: CASSMGQGALEQYF; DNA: TGTGCCAGCAGCATGGGACAGGGGGCTCTCGAGCAGTACTTC
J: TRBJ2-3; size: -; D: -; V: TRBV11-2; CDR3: CASSPTSLDTQYF; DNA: TGTGCCAGCAGCCCCACTAGTTTAGATACGCAGTATTTT
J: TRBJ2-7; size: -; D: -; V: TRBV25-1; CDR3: CASSPLASPFPYEQYF; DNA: TGTGCCAGCAGTCCCTTAGCCAGCCCCTTCCCCTACGAGCAGTACTTC
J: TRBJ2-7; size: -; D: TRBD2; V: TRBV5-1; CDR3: CASSEPGLAGDEQYF; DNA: TGCGCCAGCAGCGAACCGGGACTAGCGGGGGACGAGCAGTACTTC
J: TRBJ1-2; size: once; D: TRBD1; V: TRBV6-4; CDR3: CASTKTGQSTAGYTF; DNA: TGTGCCAGCACTAAGACGGGACAGTCAACCGCTGGCTACACCTTC
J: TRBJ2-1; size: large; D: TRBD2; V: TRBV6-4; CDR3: CASSDGASGDLNEQFF; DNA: TGTGCCAGCAGTGATGGGGCTAGCGGGGACCTCAATGAGCAGTTCTTC
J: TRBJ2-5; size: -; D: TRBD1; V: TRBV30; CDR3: CAWSGGQAETQYF; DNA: TGTGCCTGGAGCGGGGGACAGGCAGAGACCCAGTACTTC
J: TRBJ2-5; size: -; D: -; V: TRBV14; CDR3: CASSRGALGGTQYF; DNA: TGTGCCAGCAGCCGAGGGGCCCTGGGGGGGACCCAGTACTTC
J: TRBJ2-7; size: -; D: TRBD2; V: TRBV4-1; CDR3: CASSETSESSYEQYF; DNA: TGCGCCAGCAGCGAGACTAGCGAGAGCTCCTACGAGCAGTACTTC
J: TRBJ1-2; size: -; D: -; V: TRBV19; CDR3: CASNEGYTF; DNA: TGTGCCAGTAATGAGGGCTACACCTTC
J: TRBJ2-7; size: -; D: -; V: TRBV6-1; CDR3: CASSLGLGEQYF; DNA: TGTGCCAGCAGTCTAGGATTGGGCGAGCAGTACTTC